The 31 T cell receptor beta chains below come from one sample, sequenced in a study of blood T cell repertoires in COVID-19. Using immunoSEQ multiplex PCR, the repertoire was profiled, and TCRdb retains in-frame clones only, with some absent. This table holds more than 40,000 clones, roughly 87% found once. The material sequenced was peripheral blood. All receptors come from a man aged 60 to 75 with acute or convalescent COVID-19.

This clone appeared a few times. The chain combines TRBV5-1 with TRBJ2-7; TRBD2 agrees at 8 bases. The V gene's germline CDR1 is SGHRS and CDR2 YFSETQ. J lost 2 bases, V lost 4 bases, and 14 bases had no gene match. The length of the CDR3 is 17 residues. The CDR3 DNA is TGCGCCAGCAGCGCCCATTTAGGTAGCGGGGTTCCCTACGAGCAGTACTTC. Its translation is CASSAHLGSGVPYEQYF.

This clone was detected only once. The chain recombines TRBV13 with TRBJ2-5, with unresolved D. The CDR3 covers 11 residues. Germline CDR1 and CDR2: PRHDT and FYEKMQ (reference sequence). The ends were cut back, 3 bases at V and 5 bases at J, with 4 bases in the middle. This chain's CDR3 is CASSFGETQYF. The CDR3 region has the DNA TGTGCCAGCAGCTTCGGGGAGACCCAGTACTTC.

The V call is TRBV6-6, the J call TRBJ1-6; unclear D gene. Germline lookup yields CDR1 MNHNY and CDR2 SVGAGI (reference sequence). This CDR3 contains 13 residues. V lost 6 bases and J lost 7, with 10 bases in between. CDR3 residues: CASSDSVNSPLHF. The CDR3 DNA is TGTGCCAGCAGCGACTCCGTCAATTCACCCCTCCACTTT.

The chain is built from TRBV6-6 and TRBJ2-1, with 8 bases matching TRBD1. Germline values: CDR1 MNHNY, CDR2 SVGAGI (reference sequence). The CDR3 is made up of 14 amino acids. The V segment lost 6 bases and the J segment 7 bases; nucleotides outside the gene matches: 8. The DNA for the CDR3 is TGTGCCAGCAGAACTGGGACAGGAGGGAATGAGCAGTTCTTC. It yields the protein CASRTGTGGNEQFF.

CDR3 amino acids: CATSETGNNQPQHF. For the CDR3, the DNA is TGTGCCACCAGCGAGACAGGGAATAATCAGCCCCAGCATTTT. The chain uses TRBV24-1 and TRBJ1-5; TRBD1 matches 7 bases. With 7 bases clipped from V and 4 bases from J, the junction kept 6 bases outside the gene matches. CDR3 length equals 14 residues. Germline-derived CDR1 and CDR2 are KGHDR and SFDVKD.

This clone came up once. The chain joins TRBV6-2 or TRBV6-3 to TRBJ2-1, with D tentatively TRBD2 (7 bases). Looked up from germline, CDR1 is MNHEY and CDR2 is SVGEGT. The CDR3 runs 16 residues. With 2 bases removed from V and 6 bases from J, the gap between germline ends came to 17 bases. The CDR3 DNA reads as TGTGCCAGCAGTTACGCCCAGGGGCGGGGGACCAATGAGCAGTTCTTC. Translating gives CASSYAQGRGTNEQFF.

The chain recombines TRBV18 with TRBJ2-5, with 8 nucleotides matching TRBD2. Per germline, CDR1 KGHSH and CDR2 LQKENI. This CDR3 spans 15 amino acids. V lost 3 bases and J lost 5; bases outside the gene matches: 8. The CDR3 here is CASSPTAGAEETQYF. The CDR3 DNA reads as TGTGCCAGCTCACCTACAGCGGGAGCCGAGGAGACCCAGTACTTC.

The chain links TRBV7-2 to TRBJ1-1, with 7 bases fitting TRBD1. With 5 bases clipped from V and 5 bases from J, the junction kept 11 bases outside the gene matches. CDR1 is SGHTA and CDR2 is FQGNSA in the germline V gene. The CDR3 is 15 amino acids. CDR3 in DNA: TGTGCCAGCAGCCTCAGTGGGACAGCCACGACTGAAGCTTTCTTT. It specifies CASSLSGTATTEAFF. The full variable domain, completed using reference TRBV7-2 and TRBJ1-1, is GAGVSQSPSNKVTEKGKDVELRCDPISGHTALYWYRQSLGQGLEFLIYFQGNSAPDKSGLPSDRFSAERTGGSVSTLTIQRTQQEDSAVYLCASSLSGTATTEAFFGQGTRLTVV.

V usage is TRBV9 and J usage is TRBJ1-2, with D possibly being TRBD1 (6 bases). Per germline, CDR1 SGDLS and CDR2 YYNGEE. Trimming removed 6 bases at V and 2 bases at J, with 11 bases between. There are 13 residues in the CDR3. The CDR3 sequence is CASTRTENYGYTF. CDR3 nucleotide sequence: TGTGCCAGCACCAGGACAGAGAACTATGGCTACACCTTC.

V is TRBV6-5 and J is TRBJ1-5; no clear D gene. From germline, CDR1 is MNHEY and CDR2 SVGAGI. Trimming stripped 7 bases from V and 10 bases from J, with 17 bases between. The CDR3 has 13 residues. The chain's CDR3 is CASMKAGEGPQHF. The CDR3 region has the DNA TGTGCCAGCATGAAGGCCGGGGAGGGACCCCAGCATTTT.

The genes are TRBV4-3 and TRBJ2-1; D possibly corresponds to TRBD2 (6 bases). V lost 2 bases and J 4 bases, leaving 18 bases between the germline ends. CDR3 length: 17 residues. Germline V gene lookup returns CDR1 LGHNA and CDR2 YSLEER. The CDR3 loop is CASSQRPRGGGYNEQFF. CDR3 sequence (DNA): TGCGCCAGCAGCCAAAGGCCCCGCGGTGGAGGGTACAATGAGCAGTTCTTC.

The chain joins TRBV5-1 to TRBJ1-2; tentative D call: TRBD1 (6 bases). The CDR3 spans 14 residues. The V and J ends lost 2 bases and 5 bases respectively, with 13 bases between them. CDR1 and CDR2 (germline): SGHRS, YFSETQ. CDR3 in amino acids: CASSFADRRYGYTF. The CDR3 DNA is TGCGCCAGCAGCTTCGCCGACAGGAGATATGGCTACACCTTC.

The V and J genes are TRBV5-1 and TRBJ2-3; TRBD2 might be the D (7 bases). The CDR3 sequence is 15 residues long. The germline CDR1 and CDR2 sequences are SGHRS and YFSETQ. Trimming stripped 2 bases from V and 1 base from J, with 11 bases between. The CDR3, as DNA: TGCGCCAGCAGCTTTGGGGGGGCCCGCACAGATACGCAGTATTTT. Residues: CASSFGGARTDTQYF.

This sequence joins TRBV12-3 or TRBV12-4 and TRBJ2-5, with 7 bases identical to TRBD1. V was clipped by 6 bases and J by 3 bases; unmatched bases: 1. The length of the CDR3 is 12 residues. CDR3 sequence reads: CASRTGKETQYF. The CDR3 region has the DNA TGTGCCAGCAGGACAGGGAAAGAGACCCAGTACTTC.

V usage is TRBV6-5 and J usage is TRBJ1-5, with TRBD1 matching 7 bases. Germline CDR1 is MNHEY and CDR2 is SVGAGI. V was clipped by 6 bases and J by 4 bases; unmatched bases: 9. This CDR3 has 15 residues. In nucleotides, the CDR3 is TGTGCCAGCAGACCGACAGGGTTAAGAAATCAGCCCCAGCATTTT. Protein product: CASRPTGLRNQPQHF.

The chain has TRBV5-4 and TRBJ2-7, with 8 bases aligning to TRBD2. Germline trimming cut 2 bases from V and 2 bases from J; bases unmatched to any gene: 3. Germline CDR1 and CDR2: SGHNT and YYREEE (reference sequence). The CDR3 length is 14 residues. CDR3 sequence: CASSFQAGAYEQYF. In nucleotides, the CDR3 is TGTGCCAGCAGCTTTCAAGCGGGGGCCTACGAGCAGTACTTC.

The CDR3 coding sequence is TGTGCCAGCAGCCCGACAGGGATGGAGACCCAGTACTTC. It yields the protein CASSPTGMETQYF. The chain couples TRBV7-3 to TRBJ2-5, with 7 bases fitting TRBD1. The CDR3 is made up of 13 amino acids. Germline V gene lookup returns CDR1 SGHTA and CDR2 FQGTGA. After removal of 5 bases from V and 5 bases from J, the junction contained 5 bases not matched to a gene.

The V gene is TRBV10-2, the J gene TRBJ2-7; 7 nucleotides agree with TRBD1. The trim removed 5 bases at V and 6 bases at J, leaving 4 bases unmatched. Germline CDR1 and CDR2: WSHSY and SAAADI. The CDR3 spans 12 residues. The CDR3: CASSLTGREQYF. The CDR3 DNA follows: TGCGCCAGCAGTCTGACAGGGCGCGAGCAGTACTTC.

The CDR3 DNA reads as TGTGCCAGTACCCCTCGGGGGGATGGCTACACCTTC. Its protein is CASTPRGDGYTF. The chain has TRBV19 and TRBJ1-2; D is possibly TRBD1 (5 bases). Germline V gene lookup returns CDR1 LNHDA and CDR2 SQIVND (reference sequence). Trimming removed 7 bases at V and 6 bases at J, with 12 bases between. This CDR3 comprises 12 residues. Supplemented by reference TRBV19 and TRBJ1-2, the full variable domain reads DGGITQSPKYLFRKEGQNVTLSCEQNLNHDAMYWYRQDPGQGLRLIYYSQIVNDFQKGDIAEGYSVSREKKESFPLTVTSAQKNPTAFYLCASTPRGDGYTFGSGTRLTVV.

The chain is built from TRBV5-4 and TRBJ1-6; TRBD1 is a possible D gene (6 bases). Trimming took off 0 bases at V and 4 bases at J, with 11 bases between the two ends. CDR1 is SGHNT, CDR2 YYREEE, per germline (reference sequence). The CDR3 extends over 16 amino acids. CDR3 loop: CASSLAAGDYNSPLHF. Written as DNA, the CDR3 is TGTGCCAGCAGCTTGGCGGCAGGGGATTATAATTCACCCCTCCACTTT.

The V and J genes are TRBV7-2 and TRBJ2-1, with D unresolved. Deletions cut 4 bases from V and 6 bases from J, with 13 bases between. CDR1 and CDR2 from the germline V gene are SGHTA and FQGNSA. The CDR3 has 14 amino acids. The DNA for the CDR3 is TGTGCCAGCAGCTATGATCGCCCGGGCAATGAGCAGTTCTTC. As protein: CASSYDRPGNEQFF.

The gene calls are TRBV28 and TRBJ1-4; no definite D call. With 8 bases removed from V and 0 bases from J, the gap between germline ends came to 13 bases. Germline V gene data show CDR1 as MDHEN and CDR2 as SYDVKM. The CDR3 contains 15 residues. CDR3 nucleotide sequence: TGTGCCAGCCCACCGCGGGCCGCAACTAATGAAAAACTGTTTTTT. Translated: CASPPRAATNEKLFF.

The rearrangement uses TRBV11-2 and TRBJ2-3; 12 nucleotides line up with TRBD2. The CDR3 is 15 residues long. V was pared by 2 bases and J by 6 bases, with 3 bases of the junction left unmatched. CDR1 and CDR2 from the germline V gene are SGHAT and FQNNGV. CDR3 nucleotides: TGTGCCAGCAGCTTATCCCTAGCGGGGGGGGATACGCAGTATTTT. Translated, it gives CASSLSLAGGDTQYF.

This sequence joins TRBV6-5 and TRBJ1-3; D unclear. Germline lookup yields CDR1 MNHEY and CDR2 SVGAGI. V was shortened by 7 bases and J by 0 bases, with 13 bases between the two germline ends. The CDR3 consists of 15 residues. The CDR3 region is CASTLDGNSGNTIYF. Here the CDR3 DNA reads TGTGCCAGCACCCTGGACGGGAACTCTGGAAACACCATATATTTT.

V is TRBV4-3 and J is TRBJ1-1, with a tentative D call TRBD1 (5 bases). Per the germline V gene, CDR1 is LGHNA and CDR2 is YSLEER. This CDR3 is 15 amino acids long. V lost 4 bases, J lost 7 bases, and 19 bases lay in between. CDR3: CASSPSLTVNFEAFF. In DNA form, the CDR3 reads TGCGCCAGCAGCCCTTCCCTGACAGTCAATTTTGAAGCTTTCTTT.

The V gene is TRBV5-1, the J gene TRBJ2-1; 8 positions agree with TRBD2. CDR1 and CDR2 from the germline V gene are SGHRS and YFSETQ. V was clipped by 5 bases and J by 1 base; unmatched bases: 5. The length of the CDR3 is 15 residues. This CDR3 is CASSREGGSYNEQFF. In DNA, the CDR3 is TGCGCCAGCAGTCGGGAGGGGGGTTCCTACAATGAGCAGTTCTTC.

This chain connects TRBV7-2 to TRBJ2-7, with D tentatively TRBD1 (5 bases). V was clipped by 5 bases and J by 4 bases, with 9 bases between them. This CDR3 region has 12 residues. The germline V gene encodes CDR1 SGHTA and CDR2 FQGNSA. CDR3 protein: CASSHPGYEQYF. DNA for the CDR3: TGTGCCAGCAGCCACCCAGGGTACGAGCAGTACTTC.

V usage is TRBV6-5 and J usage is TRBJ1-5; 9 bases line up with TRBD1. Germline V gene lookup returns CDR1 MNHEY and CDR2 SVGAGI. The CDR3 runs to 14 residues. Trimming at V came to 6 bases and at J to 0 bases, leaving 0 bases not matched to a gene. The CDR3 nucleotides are TGTGCCAGCAGGGGACAGGGTAGCAATCAGCCCCAGCATTTT. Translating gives CASRGQGSNQPQHF.

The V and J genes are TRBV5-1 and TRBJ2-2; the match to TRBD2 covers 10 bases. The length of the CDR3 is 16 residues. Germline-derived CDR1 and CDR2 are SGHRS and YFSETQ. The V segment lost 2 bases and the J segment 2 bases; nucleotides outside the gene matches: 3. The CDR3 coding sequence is TGCGCCAGCAGCTTTAGCGGGGGGTCCAACACCGGGGAGCTGTTTTTT. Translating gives CASSFSGGSNTGELFF.

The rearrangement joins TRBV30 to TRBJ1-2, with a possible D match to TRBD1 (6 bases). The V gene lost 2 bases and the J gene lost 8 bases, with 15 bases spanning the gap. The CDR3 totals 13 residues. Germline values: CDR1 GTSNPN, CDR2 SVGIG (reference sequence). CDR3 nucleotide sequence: TGTGCCTGGAGTAGGACGGACAGAGGAGGCTACACCTTC. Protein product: CAWSRTDRGGYTF.

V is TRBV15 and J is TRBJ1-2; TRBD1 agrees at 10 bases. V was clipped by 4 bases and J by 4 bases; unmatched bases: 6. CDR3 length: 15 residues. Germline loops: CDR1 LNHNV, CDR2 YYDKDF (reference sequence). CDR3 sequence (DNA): TGTGCCACCAGCACCCGGACAGGGGGGAGCTATGGCTACACCTTC. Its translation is CATSTRTGGSYGYTF.